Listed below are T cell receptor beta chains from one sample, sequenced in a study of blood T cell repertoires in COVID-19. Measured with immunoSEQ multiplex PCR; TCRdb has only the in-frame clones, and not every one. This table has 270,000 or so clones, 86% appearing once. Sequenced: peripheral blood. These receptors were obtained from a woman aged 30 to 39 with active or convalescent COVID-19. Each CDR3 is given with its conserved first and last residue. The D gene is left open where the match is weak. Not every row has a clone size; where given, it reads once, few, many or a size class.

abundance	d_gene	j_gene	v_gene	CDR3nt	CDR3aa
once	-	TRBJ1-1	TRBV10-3	TGTGCCATCAGTGAGTCAGCCCGGGGGGGGGACACTGAAGCTTTCTTT	CAISESARGGDTEAFF
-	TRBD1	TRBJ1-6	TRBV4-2	TGTGCCAGCAGCCGAACTCAGGGGGCAAATGAGAATTCACCCCTCCACTTT	CASSRTQGANENSPLHF
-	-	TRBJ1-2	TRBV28	TGTGCCAGCATCGAGGGTAGGACCGAACGGGGCTACACCTTC	CASIEGRTERGYTF
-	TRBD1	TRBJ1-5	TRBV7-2	TGTGCCAGCAGCCTTTGGACAGGCGATCAGCCCCAGCATTTT	CASSLWTGDQPQHF
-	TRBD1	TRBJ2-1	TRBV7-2	TGTGCCAGCAGCGCTGACAGGGGGCGCGATGAGCAGTTCTTC	CASSADRGRDEQFF
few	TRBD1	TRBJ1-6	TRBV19	TGTGCCAGTAGTCTAGGACAGGAACATTCACCCCTCCACTTT	CASSLGQEHSPLHF
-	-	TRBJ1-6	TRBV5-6	TGTGCCAGCAGCCCACAAGCCGGGAGCTCCTATAATTCACCCCTCCACTTT	CASSPQAGSSYNSPLHF
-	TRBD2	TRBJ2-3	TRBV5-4	TGTGCCAGCAGCTTGGCCAGCGGGGGTGGCACAGATACGCAGTATTTT	CASSLASGGGTDTQYF
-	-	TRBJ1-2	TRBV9	TGTGCCAGCAGCGGGGAACCTGACGGGGGGAGCACCTTC	CASSGEPDGGSTF
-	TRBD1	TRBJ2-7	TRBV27	TGTGCCAGCAGTTCCCGGGGGACAGGACCCTACGAGCAGTACTTC	CASSSRGTGPYEQYF
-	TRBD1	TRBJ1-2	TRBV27	TGTGCCAGCAGTTCTCCGGGACAGGGGGCCGCTGGCTACACCTTC	CASSSPGQGAAGYTF
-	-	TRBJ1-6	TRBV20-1	TGCAGTGCTAGTTACGGTGGCTCCTATAATTCACCCCTCCACTTT	CSASYGGSYNSPLHF
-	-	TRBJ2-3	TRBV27	TGTGCCAGCAGTTCCTACAGAGGGGGTCCAGATACGCAGTATTTT	CASSSYRGGPDTQYF
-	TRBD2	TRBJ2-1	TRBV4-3	TGCGCCAGCAGCCAAGAGAAACTAGCGGGGGCCTCCTACAATGAGCAGTTCTTC	CASSQEKLAGASYNEQFF
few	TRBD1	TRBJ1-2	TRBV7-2	TGTGCCAGCAGCTTAGGACAGGGCTATGGCTACACCTTC	CASSLGQGYGYTF
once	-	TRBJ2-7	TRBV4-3	TGCGCCAGCAGCCCCGGGTCGAGGAGGCAGTACTTC	CASSPGSRRQYF
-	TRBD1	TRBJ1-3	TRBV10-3	TGTGCCATCAGTACACAGGGGGGTGGAAACACCATATATTTT	CAISTQGGGNTIYF
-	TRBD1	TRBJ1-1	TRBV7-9	TGTGCCAGTGAGGGGACAGGGGGCGCGAGCACTGAAGCTTTCTTT	CASEGTGGASTEAFF
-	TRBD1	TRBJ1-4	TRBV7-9	TGTGCCAGCAGGGATCCGGACAGGGGGCCTGAAAAACTGTTTTTT	CASRDPDRGPEKLFF
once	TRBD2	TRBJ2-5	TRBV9	TGTGCCAGCAGCGTAGTTGAGCGGGGGGGCCGAGAGACCCAGTACTTC	CASSVVERGGRETQYF
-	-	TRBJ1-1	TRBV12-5	TGTGCTAGTGGTTACGGCCCCACGGGGGCTTTCTTT	CASGYGPTGAFF
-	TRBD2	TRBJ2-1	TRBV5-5	TGTGCCAGCAGCCGATTTCCGGGACTAGAATTCAATGAGCAGTTCTTC	CASSRFPGLEFNEQFF
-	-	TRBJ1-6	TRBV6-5	TGTGCCTCAGGGCAGGGGACGGATTCACCCCTCCACTTT	CASGQGTDSPLHF
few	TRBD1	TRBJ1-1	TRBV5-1	TGCGCCAGCAGCTCACAGGGGACCACTATGAACACTGAAGCTTTCTTT	CASSSQGTTMNTEAFF
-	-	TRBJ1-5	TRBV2	TGTGCCAGCAGTGATACTGACAGGAATCAGCCCCAGCATTTT	CASSDTDRNQPQHF
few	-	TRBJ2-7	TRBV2	TGTGCCAGCAGTGAGAGCTTTTCCTACGAGCAGTACTTC	CASSESFSYEQYF
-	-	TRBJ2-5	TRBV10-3	TGTGCCATCAGTGCGGGGGGCGAAGAGACCCAGTACTTC	CAISAGGEETQYF
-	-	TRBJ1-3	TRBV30	TGTGCCTGGAGCAGGAGGGAGCGGCACTTCTCTGGAAACACCATATATTTT	CAWSRRERHFSGNTIYF
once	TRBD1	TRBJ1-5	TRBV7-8	TGTGCCAGCAGCTCCCGACAGGGACGACAGCCCCAGCATTTT	CASSSRQGRQPQHF
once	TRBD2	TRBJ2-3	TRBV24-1	TGTGCCACCAGTGATTGGGCCGGGGGGTTGGATACGCAGTATTTT	CATSDWAGGLDTQYF
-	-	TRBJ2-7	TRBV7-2	TGTGCCAGCAGCCAAGGACAGGGTTTGAAGCGGGGGGCCCACGAGCAGTACTTC	CASSQGQGLKRGAHEQYF
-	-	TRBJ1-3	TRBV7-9	TGTGCCACAAGACAGCCCTCTGGAAACACCATATATTTT	CATRQPSGNTIYF
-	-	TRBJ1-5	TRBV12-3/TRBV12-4	TGTGCCAGCAGCCTCGAAGCCGATCAGCCCCAGCATTTT	CASSLEADQPQHF
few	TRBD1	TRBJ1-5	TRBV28	TGTGCCAGCAGCCCGACAGGGGGAAGCAATCAGCCCCAGCATTTT	CASSPTGGSNQPQHF
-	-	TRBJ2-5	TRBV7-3	TGTGCCAGCAGCTTAAGAGGGTTGACCCAAGAGACCCAGTACTTC	CASSLRGLTQETQYF
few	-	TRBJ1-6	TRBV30	TGTGCCTGTGAGACAGCGTACTCACCCCTCCACTTT	CACETAYSPLHF
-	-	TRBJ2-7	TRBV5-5	TGTGCCAGCAGCTTGGTCTGGGACACCTACGAGCAGTACTTC	CASSLVWDTYEQYF
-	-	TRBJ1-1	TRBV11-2	TGTGCCAGCAGCTTAGATCTAAACACTGAAGCTTTCTTT	CASSLDLNTEAFF
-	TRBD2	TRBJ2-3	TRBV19	TGTGCCAGTAGCCATCTGACTAGCGGGGTTATTACGCAGTATTTT	CASSHLTSGVITQYF
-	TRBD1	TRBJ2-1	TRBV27	TGTGCCAGCAGCACAAGGAAGACAGGGGACAATGAGCAGTTCTTC	CASSTRKTGDNEQFF
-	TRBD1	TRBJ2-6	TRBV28	TGTGCCAGCAAAGGACAGGATTGGGTCGGGGCCAACGTCCTGACTTTC	CASKGQDWVGANVLTF
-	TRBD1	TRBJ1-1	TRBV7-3	TGTGCCAGCAGCTCGACAGGGGAGGACGCTGAAGCTTTCTTT	CASSSTGEDAEAFF
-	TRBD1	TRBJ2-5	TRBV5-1	TGCGCCAGCAGCTTGTCCGGGACAGGGGGCTCGGAGACCCAGTACTTC	CASSLSGTGGSETQYF
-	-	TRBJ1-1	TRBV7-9	TGTGCCAGCAGTTCCGTCCGGGGGGGTACTGAAGCTTTCTTT	CASSSVRGGTEAFF
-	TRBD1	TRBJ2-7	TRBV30	TGTGCCTGGTCCGGACAGGCGCACTACGAGCAGTACTTC	CAWSGQAHYEQYF
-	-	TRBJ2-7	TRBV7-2	TGTGCCAGCAGCTTGACAGCCTACGAGCAGTACTTC	CASSLTAYEQYF
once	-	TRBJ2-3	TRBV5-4	TGTGCCAGCAGCCGGGCGGGGGCTCAGAGCACAGATACGCAGTATTTT	CASSRAGAQSTDTQYF
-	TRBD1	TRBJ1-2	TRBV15	TGTGCCACCAGCAGAGTACGGAGACAGGGGTCAACTAACTATGGCTACACCTTC	CATSRVRRQGSTNYGYTF
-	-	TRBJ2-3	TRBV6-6	TGTGCCAGCAGTTACTCGGCCACAGAGCAGTATTTT	CASSYSATEQYF
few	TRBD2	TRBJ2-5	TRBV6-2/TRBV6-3	TGTGCCAGCAGTTTGACGGGACTAGCGTCGAGGGTTATTAAGACCCAGTACTTC	CASSLTGLASRVIKTQYF
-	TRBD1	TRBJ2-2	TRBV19	TGTGCCAGTAGGGCGACAGGGGACACCGGGGAGCTGTTTTTT	CASRATGDTGELFF